The T cell receptor beta chain described here comes from a study of blood T cells in healthy people across ages. Staff drew around 10 milliliters of peripheral blood from each donor. A word on this clonotype: One base away lies a much larger clone, so this may be a sequencing read error.

Germline assignment: CDR1 SQVTM and CDR2 ANQGSEA. CDR3 length: 14 residues. Sample-barcoded 5' priming and a J-beta primer mix drove a second PCR of about 6 to 12 cycles. Each sample provided no less than 3 million CDR3-containing paired-end reads. TCRdb analysed the 5' RACE reads with MiXCR anew, one entry per CDR3 protein. Of some 700,000 distinct CDR3 sequences listed, approximately 39% are singletons. The TCR sequence derives from a woman aged 55-70 years in good health. J is TRBJ2-3 and V is TRBV29-1; 11 positions agree with TRBD1. Material for sequencing was blood. The CDR3 DNA reads as TGCAGCGTTAGGACAGGGGGCGCGGCAGATACGCGGTATTTT. It specifies CSVRTGGAADTRYF.